This T cell receptor beta chain was obtained from a study of cytomegalovirus exposure and HLA in healthy donors. Points on this clone: Its antigen is as yet unknown.

Study results and caveats: Some V segments, TRBV6-2 and TRBV6-3 among them, were indistinguishable and were therefore excluded.

Germline values: CDR1 SGHTA, CDR2 FQGTGA. The CDR3 is 15 residues long. Germline trimming cut 5 bases from V and 6 bases from J; bases unmatched to any gene: 6. In the PCR, 60 Vbeta and 13 Jbeta primers were used. TCRdb keeps only in-frame clones here, not all; method: immunoSEQ multiplex PCR. Of about 130,000 clones listed, 80% are singletons. The J gene is TRBJ2-1, the V gene TRBV7-3, with 11 nucleotides matching TRBD1. The sequenced sample consisted of PBMCs. This TCR was recovered from a man aged 30 to 39 in good health and CMV-seronegative. CDR3 residues: CASSPGQGAPNEQFF. CDR3 nucleotides: TGTGCCAGCAGCCCTGGACAGGGGGCCCCCAATGAGCAGTTCTTC.